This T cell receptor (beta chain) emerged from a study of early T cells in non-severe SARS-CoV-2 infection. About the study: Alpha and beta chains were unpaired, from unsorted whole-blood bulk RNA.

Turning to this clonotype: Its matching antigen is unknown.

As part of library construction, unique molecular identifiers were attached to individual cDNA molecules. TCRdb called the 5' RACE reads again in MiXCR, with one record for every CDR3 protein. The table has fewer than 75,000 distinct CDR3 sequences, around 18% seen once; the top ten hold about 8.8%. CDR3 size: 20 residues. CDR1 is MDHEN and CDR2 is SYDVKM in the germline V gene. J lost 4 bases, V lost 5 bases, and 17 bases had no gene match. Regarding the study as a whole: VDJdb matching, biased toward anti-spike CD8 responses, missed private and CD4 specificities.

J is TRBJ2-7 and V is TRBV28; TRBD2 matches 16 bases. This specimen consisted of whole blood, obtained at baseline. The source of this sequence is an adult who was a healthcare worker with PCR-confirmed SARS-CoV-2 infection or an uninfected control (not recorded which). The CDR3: CASSTKFPGLAGGPSYEQYF. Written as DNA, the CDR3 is TGTGCCAGCAGTACAAAATTCCCGGGACTAGCGGGGGGGCCTTCTTACGAGCAGTACTTC.